This T cell receptor (beta chain) was observed in a study of blood T cell repertoires in COVID-19. Background on the study: Sources were T cells, B-cell-depleted T cells, or PBMCs; the material itself was cDNA or gDNA.

Authors' methods: Nucleated cell counts were estimated from reference gene primer amplification. Data came from immunoSEQ multiplex PCR; TCRdb stores just in-frame clones and leaves some out. The DNA was the basis for D and trimming; V, J and clone size are from that table. Among about 83,000 clones listed, about 83% were seen once. The CDR3 consists of 13 residues. V was pared by 6 bases and J by 1 base, with 9 bases between. CDR1 and CDR2 from the germline V gene are MNHEY and SVGAGI. The chain carries TRBV6-5 and TRBJ1-1; D might be TRBD1 (6 bases). Sequencing was done on a sample of peripheral blood. The sequence was collected from a man in his fifties with active COVID-19. The CDR3 here is CASSPGQNTEAFF. CDR3 nucleotide sequence: TGTGCCAGCAGCCCGGGACAGAACACTGAAGCTTTCTTT.